This record concerns one T cell receptor beta chain sequence. This sample is drawn from a study of T-cell reconstitution after alpha-beta-depleted transplantation in children. Germline CDR1 is KGHDR and CDR2 is SFDVKD. The germline V and J ends were trimmed by 6 bases and 0 bases, with 11 bases remaining between them. The CDR3 runs to 15 residues. Unique molecular identifiers tagged the TCRbeta library. TCRdb called the PCR reads again in MiXCR, with one record for every CDR3 protein. The sample holds more than 60,000 distinct CDR3 sequences, around 7.9% seen once. This clonotype originated in a human donor who donated a stem cell graft to a child with acute lymphoblastic leukemia. The chain has TRBV24-1 and TRBJ2-1; a possible D gene is TRBD1 (7 bases). The sequencing used PBMCs from the stem cell graft donor, collected from the stem cell graft. The CDR3 loop reads CATSQGGFSYNEQFF. CDR3 DNA: TGTGCCACCAGTCAGGGGGGTTTCTCCTACAATGAGCAGTTCTTC.